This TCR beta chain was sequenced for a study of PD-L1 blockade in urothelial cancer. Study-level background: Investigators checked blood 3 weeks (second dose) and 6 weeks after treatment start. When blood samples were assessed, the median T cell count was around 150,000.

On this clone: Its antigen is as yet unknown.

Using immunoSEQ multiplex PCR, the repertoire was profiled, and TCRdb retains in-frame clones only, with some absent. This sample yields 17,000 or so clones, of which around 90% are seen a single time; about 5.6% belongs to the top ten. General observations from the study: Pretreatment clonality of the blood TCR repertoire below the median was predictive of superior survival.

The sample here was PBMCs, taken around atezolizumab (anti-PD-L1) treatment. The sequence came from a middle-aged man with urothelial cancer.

CDR3 in DNA: TGTGCCAGCAGCTTAGACAGGGGGCTACCATCCTACGAGCAGTACTTC. Translation: CASSLDRGLPSYEQYF. The chain has TRBV7-9 and TRBJ2-7; the match to TRBD1 covers 9 bases. V lost 1 base, J lost 1 base, and 5 bases stayed unmatched. This CDR3 spans 16 amino acids. Germline values: CDR1 SEHNR, CDR2 FQNEAQ (reference sequence).